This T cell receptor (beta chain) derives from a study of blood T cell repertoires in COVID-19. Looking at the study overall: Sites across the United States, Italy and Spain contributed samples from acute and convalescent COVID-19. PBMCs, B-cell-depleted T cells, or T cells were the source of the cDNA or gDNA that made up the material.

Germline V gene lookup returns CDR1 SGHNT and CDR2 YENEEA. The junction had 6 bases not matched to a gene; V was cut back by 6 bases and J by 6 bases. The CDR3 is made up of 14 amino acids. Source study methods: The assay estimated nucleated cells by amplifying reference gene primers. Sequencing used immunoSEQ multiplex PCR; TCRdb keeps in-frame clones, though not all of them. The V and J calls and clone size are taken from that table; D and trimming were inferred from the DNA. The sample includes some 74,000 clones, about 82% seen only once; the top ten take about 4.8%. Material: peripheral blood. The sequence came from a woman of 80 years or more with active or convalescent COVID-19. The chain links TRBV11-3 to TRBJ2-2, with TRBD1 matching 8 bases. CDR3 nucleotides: TGTGCCAGCAGTCCTCAGGGGGCGCCCGGGGAGCTGTTTTTT. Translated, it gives CASSPQGAPGELFF.